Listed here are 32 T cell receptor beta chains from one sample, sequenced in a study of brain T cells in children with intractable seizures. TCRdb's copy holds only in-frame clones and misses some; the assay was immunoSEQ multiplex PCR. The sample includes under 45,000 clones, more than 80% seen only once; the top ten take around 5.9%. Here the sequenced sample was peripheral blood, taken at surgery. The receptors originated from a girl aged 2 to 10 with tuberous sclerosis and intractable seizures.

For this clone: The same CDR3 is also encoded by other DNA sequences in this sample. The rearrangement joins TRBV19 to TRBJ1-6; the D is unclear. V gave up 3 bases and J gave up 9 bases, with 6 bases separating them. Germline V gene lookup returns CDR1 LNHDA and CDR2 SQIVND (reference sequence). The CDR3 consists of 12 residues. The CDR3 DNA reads TGTGCCAGTAGTATTCTTGGTTCACCCCTCCACTTT. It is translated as CASSILGSPLHF.

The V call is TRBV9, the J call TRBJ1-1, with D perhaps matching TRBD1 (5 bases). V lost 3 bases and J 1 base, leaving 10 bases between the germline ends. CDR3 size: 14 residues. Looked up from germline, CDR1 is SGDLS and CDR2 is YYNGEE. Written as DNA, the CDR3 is TGTGCCAGCAGCGCCCATCAGGGGAACACTGAAGCTTTCTTT. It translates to CASSAHQGNTEAFF.

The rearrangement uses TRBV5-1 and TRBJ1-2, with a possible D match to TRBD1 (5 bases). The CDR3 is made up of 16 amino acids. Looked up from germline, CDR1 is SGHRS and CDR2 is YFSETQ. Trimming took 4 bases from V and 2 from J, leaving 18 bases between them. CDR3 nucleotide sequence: TGCGCCAGCAGCCCCGGGACCGTAAATAAAAACTATGGCTACACCTTC. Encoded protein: CASSPGTVNKNYGYTF.

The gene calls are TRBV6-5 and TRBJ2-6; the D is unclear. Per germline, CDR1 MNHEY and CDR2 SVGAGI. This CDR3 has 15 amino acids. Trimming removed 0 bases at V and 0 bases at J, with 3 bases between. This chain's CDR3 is CASSYSLSGANVLTF. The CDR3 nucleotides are TGTGCCAGCAGTTACTCGCTCTCTGGGGCCAACGTCCTGACTTTC.

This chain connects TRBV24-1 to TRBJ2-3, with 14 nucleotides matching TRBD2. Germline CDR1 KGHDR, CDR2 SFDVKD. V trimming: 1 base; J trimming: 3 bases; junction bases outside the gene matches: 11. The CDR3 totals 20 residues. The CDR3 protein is CATSDFPTSGGARITDTQYF. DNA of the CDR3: TGTGCCACCAGTGATTTCCCGACTAGCGGGGGGGCCCGAATAACAGATACGCAGTATTTT.

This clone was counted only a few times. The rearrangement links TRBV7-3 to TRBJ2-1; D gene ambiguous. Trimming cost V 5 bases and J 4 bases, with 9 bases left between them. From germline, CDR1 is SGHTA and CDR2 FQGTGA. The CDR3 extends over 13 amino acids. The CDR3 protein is CASSRTVYNEQFF. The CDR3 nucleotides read TGTGCCAGCAGCCGAACTGTATACAATGAGCAGTTCTTC.

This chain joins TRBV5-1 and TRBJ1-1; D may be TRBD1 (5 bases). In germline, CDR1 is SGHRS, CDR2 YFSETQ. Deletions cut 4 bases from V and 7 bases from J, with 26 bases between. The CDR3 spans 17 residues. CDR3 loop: CASSAKTGILPVFEAFF. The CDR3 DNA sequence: TGCGCCAGCAGCGCCAAAACAGGAATATTACCCGTTTTTGAAGCTTTCTTT.

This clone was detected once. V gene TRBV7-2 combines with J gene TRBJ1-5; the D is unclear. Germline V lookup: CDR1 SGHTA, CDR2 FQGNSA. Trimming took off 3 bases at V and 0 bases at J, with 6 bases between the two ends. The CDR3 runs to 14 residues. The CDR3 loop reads CASSFGYSNQPQHF. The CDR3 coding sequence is TGTGCCAGCAGCTTCGGATATAGCAATCAGCCCCAGCATTTT.

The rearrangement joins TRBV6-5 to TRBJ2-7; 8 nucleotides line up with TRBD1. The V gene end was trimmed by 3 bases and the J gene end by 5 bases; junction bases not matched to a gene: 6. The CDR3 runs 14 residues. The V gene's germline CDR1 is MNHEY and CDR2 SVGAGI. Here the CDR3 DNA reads TGTGCCAGCAGTTATTACAGGGGGGACGACGAGCAGTACTTC. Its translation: CASSYYRGDDEQYF.

CDR3 DNA sequence: TGTGCCTGGAGTGAGTGGGGCAACACCGGGGAGCTGTTTTTT. This gives the protein CAWSEWGNTGELFF. The chain couples TRBV30 to TRBJ2-2; perhaps TRBD1 as D (5 bases). The CDR3 loop spans 14 amino acids. Trimming took off 1 base at V and 2 bases at J, with 8 bases between the two ends. Germline V CDR1 and CDR2: GTSNPN, SVGIG (reference sequence).

CDR3 region: CASSFLGAPEAFF. The CDR3 nucleotides read TGTGCCAGCAGCTTTCTGGGGGCGCCTGAAGCTTTCTTT. V gene TRBV7-9 combines with J gene TRBJ1-1; D perhaps matches TRBD1 (6 bases). The V gene's germline CDR1 is SEHNR and CDR2 FQNEAQ (reference sequence). This CDR3 region has 13 residues. V lost 3 bases and J 6 bases, leaving 11 bases between the germline ends.

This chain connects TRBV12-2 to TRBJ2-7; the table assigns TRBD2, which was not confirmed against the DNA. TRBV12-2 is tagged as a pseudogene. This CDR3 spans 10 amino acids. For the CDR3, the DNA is TGTGCAAGTCGGGAGGGAGAGCAGTACTTC. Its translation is CASREGEQYF.

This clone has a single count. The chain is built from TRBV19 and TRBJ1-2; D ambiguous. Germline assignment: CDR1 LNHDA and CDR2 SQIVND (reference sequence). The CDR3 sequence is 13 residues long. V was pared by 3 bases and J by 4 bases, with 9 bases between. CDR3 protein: CASSIGVFYGYTF. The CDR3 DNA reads TGTGCCAGTAGTATTGGGGTATTCTATGGCTACACCTTC. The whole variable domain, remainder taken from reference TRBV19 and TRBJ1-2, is DGGITQSPKYLFRKEGQNVTLSCEQNLNHDAMYWYRQDPGQGLRLIYYSQIVNDFQKGDIAEGYSVSREKKESFPLTVTSAQKNPTAFYLCASSIGVFYGYTFGSGTRLTVV.

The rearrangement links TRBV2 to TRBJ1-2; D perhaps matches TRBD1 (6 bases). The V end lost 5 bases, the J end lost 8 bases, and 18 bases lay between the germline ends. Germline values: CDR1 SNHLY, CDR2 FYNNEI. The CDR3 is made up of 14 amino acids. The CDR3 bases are TGTGCCAGCAGTCCGTCGGGGGGCCTGGAGGGCTACACCTTC. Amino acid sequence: CASSPSGGLEGYTF.

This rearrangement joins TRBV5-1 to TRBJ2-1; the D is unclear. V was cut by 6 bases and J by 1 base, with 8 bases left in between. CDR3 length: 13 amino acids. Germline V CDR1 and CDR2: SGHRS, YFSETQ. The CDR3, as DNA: TGCGCCAGCAACACGGATTCCTACAATGAGCAGTTCTTC. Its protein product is CASNTDSYNEQFF.

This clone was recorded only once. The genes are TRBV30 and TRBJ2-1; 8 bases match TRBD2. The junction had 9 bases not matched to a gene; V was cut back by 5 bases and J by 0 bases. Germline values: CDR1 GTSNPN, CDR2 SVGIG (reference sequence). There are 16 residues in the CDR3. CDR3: CAWCGGGGSSYNEQFF. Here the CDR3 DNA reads TGTGCCTGGTGTGGGGGCGGGGGGAGCTCCTACAATGAGCAGTTCTTC.

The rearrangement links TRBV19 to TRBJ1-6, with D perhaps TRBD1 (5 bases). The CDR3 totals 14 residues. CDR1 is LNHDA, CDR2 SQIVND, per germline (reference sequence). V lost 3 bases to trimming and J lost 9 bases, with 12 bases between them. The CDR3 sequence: CASSMGGVTSPLHF. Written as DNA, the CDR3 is TGTGCCAGTAGTATGGGGGGGGTCACTTCACCCCTCCACTTT.

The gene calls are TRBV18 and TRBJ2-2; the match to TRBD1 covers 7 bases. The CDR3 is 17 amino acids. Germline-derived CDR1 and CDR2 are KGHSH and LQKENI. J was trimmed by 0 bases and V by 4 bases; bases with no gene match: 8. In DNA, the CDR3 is TGTGCCAGCTCACGAAGACAGGGTAAATCGAACACCGGGGAGCTGTTTTTT. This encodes CASSRRQGKSNTGELFF.

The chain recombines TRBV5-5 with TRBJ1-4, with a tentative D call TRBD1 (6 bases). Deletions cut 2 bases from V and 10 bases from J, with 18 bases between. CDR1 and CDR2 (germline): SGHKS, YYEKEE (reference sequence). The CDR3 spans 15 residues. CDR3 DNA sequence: TGTGCCAGCAGCTTTACAGGGTCTGAGGGAGGAAAACTGTTTTTT. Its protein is CASSFTGSEGGKLFF.

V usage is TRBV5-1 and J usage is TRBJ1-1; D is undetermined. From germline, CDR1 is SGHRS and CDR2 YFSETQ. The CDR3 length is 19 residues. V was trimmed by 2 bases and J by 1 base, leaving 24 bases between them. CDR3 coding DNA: TGCGCCAGCAGCTTTGGAGGTCGAAGCTTCCGAGCAGAGAACACTGAAGCTTTCTTT. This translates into CASSFGGRSFRAENTEAFF.

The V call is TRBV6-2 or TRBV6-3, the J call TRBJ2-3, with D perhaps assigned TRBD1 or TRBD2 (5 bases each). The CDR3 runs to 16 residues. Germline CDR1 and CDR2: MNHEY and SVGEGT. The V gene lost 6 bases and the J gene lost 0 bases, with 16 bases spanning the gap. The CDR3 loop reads CASSLGTGPSTDTQYF. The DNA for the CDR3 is TGTGCCAGCAGCCTCGGTACGGGACCGAGCACAGATACGCAGTATTTT.

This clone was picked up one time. The CDR3 nucleotides are TGTGCCAGCTCACAGGAAACAGGTCAAGAGACCCAGTACTTC. This codes for CASSQETGQETQYF. The chain links TRBV18 to TRBJ2-5; a weak D match, TRBD1 (5 bases). This CDR3 region has 14 residues. The V end lost 4 bases, the J end lost 2 bases, and 11 bases lay between the germline ends. In germline, CDR1 is KGHSH, CDR2 LQKENI. The complete variable domain, with remaining parts taken from reference TRBV18 and TRBJ2-5, reads NAGVMQNPRHLVRRRGQEARLRCSPMKGHSHVYWYRQLPEEGLKFMVYLQKENIIDESGMPKERFSAEFPKEGPSILRIQQVVRGDSAAYFCASSQETGQETQYFGPGTRLLVL.

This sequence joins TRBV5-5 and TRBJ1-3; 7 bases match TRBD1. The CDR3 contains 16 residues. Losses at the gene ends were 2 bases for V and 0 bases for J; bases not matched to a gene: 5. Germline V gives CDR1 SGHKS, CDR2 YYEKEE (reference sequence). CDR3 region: CASSFGDSPSGNTIYF. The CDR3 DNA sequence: TGTGCCAGCAGCTTCGGGGACAGTCCCTCTGGAAACACCATATATTTT.

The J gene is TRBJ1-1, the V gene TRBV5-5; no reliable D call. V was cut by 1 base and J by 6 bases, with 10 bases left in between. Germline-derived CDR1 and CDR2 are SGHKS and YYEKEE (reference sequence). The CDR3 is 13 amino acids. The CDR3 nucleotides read TGTGCCAGCAGCTTGAGGTTATTGGCTGAAGCTTTCTTT. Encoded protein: CASSLRLLAEAFF.

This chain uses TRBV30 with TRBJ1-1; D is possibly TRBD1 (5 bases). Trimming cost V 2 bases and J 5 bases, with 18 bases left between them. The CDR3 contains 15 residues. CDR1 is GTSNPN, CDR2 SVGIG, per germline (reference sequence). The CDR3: CAWSLYGQGKTEAFF. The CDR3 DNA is TGTGCCTGGAGTCTATATGGGCAGGGAAAAACTGAAGCTTTCTTT.

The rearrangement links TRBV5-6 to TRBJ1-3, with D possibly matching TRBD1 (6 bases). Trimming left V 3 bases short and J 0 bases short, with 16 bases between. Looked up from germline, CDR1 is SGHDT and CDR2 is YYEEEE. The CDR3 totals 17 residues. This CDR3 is CASSSPTGKSSGNTIYF. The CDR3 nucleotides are TGTGCCAGCAGCTCGCCCACAGGGAAATCCTCTGGAAACACCATATATTTT.

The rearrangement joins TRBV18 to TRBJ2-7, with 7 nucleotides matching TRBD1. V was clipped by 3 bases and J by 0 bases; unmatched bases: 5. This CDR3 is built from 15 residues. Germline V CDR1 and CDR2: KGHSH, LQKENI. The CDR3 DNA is TGTGCCAGCTCACCTGACAGGGCCCCCTCCTACGAGCAGTACGTC. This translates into CASSPDRAPSYEQYV.

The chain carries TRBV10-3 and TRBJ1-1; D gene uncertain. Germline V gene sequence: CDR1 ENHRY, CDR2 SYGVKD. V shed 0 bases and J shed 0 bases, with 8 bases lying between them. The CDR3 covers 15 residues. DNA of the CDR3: TGTGCCATCAGTGAGTCGCAAGACTTGAACACTGAAGCTTTCTTT. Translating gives CAISESQDLNTEAFF.

As DNA, the CDR3 is TGTGCCAGCAGCTTCGAGGTTAGCTCCTACAATGAGCAGTTCTTC. It codes for CASSFEVSSYNEQFF. V is TRBV7-9 and J is TRBJ2-1, with D unresolved. The CDR3 extends over 15 amino acids. V shed 3 bases and J shed 0 bases, with 9 bases lying between them. Germline loops: CDR1 SEHNR, CDR2 FQNEAQ (reference sequence).

The CDR3 sequence: CASSQVRTPGGVGNQPQHF. The CDR3 DNA reads TGTGCCAGCAGCCAAGTCCGAACCCCGGGGGGAGTGGGCAATCAGCCCCAGCATTTT. The rearrangement joins TRBV14 to TRBJ1-5; D perhaps matches TRBD1 (5 bases). The CDR3 loop spans 19 amino acids. Trimming shortened V by 1 base and J by 2 bases, and 21 bases separated the two germline ends. Germline CDR1 SGHDN, CDR2 FVKESK.

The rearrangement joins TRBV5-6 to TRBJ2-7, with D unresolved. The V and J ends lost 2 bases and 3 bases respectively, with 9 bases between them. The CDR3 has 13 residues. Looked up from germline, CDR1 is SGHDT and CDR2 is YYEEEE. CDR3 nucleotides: TGTGCCAGCAGCTTAAGACGGATCTACGAGCAGTACGTC. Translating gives CASSLRRIYEQYV.

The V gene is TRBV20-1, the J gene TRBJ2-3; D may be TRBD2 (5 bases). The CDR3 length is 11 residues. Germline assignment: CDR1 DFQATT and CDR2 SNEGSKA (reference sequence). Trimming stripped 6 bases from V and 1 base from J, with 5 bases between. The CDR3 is CSAGGTDTQYF. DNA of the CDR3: TGCAGTGCCGGGGGCACAGATACGCAGTATTTT.